Sequencing of this T cell receptor (beta chain) was carried out in a study of shared clonotypes between healthy human individuals. Germline CDR1 is SGHRS and CDR2 is YFSETQ. The length of the CDR3 is 13 residues. J gave up 8 bases and V 7 bases, and 9 bases lay outside the gene matches. Assay: immunoSEQ multiplex PCR; the TCRdb copy retains only in-frame clones and omits some. Among more than 2,000,000 clones listed, approximately 95% were seen once. The study drew its donors from healthy HIV-negative adults without recent acute infections or vaccinations. The genes are TRBV5-1 and TRBJ1-1; 9 bases agree with TRBD1. The origin of this receptor is a man younger than 35 in good health. Some clones in this sample may be carry-over from other donors' samples. Sequencing was done on a sample of naive CD4+ T cells from PBMCs. Indicated subset: CD45RA+ positively selected. The CDR3 nucleotides are TGCGCCAGCGCAATCGGGACAGGGCAAGAAGCTTTCTTT. This sequence encodes CASAIGTGQEAFF.